Below, 2 T cell receptor beta chains from the same sample are listed, as sequenced in a study of T cell changes during pregnancy in multiple sclerosis. The repertoire was sequenced with immunoSEQ multiplex PCR; TCRdb's copy has only in-frame clones and lacks some. The sample contains tens of thousands of clones, around nine tenths of which appear only once. The material sequenced was CD4+ T cells from peripheral blood mononuclear cells, taken before pregnancy. All receptors derive from a female donor with multiple sclerosis, enrolled in a pregnancy study.

The V and J genes are TRBV19 and TRBJ1-1; possibly TRBD1 for D (5 bases). Germline CDR1 is LNHDA and CDR2 is SQIVND (reference sequence). Trimming took off 4 bases at V and 7 bases at J, with 28 bases between the two ends. This CDR3 has 18 residues. The CDR3 DNA sequence: TGTGCCAGTAGTACCCTACGTTCCAACGGCAAAGGACAAAATGAAGCTTTCTTT. This sequence encodes CASSTLRSNGKGQNEAFF.

This CDR3 reads CASSVGTGKNIQYF. The CDR3 nucleotides read TGTGCCAGCAGTGTCGGGACAGGAAAAAACATTCAGTACTTC. The rearrangement uses TRBV6-1 and TRBJ2-4, with 8 bases fitting TRBD1. CDR3 length equals 14 residues. V gave up 4 bases and J gave up 4 bases; unmatched junction bases: 3. The V gene's germline CDR1 is MNHNS and CDR2 SASEGT.